This T cell receptor beta chain was captured in a study of blood T cell repertoires in COVID-19 (dated by TCRdb to 2018 to 2021). About the study as a whole: The collaborator samples originated in the United States, Italy and Spain and spanned the acute and convalescent phases of COVID-19. The dataset comprised deeply sampled blood TCRbeta repertoires from subjects exposed to, actively infected with, or recovered from COVID-19. Samples came from the ongoing ImmuneRACE study (first 160 participants) plus 1,254 subjects from 6 global collaborators. The prospective study material was composed of cDNA or gDNA derived from T cells, B-cell-depleted T cells, or PBMCs. Where available, HLA class I and class II types were obtained from metadata supplied by the sample provider rather than from assay-based typing. A de-identified subject ID, COVID-19 status, age in years and sex were almost always included in the sample metadata. The repertoires were released in a freely available public database meant as a resource for research on the immune response to SARS-CoV-2. The paper's findings and limits, for the study overall: The quantity of clinical and demographic metadata differed by source and by participant and was supplied without curation.

The V end loses 6 bases and the J end loses 1 base, and a stretch of 10 bases separates them. The germline V gene (reference sequence) gives CDR1 as SEHNR and CDR2 as FQNEAQ. From its cysteine to its phenylalanine, the CDR3 spans 14 amino acids. Only the CDR3 DNA is retained, 42 bases long and in frame from the first base. TCRbeta CDR3 regions were amplified from genomic DNA using the immunoSEQ Assay, a bias-controlled multiplex PCR. Under the source paper's analysis protocol: The number of nucleated cells in each sample was estimated by amplification of reference gene primers within the assay. To quantify the absolute abundance of each unique TCRbeta CDR3 rearrangement, sequence reads were collapsed and filtered. Productive Simpson clonality was computed per sample as the square root of Simpson's diversity index over productive rearrangements. What TCRdb holds here is the immuneACCESS table cut down to in-frame rearrangements. Part of the clones is not present; checked against another copy, under half of the missing clones reflect an unresolved V gene, and the others are unexplained. That table gives V, J and clone size, and the DNA gave D and trimming. The sample records approximately 310,000 clones, roughly 90% of which are singletons. The top ten hold roughly 5.2% of the sample.

Participants in the prospective study were enrolled through a virtual design, were aged roughly 18 to 95 years, and lived in roughly 24 United States geographic areas. To assign participants to cohorts, the prospective study relied on clinical history that participants themselves reported in a screening survey and a study questionnaire. ImmuneRACE Cohort 3 recovered participants were defined by two consecutive negative NP/OP PCR tests, healthcare professional clearance, or symptom resolution. Each participant in the prospective study had whole blood, serum and a nasopharyngeal or oropharyngeal swab collected by mobile phlebotomists. Participants in the prospective study had the option to provide additional blood draws and questionnaires over a roughly 2-month period. Blood samples from the prospective study were shipped frozen or at room temperature prior to DNA extraction. Concerning this clone itself: This receptor's antigen is unknown. No clone much larger than this one lies a single base away; base qualities are absent.

The source of this sequence is a man aged 55 to 70 who had recovered from COVID-19. The chain was built from TRBV7-9 and TRBJ1-3; possibly the D gene is TRBD1, per 5 matching bases. The material sequenced was PBMCs or T cells enriched from blood (not recorded which). The DNA sequence is as follows: TGTGCCAGCAGTAGCGGGGGTTCTGGAAACACCATATATTTT. Translated, it gives CASSSGGSGNTIYF.